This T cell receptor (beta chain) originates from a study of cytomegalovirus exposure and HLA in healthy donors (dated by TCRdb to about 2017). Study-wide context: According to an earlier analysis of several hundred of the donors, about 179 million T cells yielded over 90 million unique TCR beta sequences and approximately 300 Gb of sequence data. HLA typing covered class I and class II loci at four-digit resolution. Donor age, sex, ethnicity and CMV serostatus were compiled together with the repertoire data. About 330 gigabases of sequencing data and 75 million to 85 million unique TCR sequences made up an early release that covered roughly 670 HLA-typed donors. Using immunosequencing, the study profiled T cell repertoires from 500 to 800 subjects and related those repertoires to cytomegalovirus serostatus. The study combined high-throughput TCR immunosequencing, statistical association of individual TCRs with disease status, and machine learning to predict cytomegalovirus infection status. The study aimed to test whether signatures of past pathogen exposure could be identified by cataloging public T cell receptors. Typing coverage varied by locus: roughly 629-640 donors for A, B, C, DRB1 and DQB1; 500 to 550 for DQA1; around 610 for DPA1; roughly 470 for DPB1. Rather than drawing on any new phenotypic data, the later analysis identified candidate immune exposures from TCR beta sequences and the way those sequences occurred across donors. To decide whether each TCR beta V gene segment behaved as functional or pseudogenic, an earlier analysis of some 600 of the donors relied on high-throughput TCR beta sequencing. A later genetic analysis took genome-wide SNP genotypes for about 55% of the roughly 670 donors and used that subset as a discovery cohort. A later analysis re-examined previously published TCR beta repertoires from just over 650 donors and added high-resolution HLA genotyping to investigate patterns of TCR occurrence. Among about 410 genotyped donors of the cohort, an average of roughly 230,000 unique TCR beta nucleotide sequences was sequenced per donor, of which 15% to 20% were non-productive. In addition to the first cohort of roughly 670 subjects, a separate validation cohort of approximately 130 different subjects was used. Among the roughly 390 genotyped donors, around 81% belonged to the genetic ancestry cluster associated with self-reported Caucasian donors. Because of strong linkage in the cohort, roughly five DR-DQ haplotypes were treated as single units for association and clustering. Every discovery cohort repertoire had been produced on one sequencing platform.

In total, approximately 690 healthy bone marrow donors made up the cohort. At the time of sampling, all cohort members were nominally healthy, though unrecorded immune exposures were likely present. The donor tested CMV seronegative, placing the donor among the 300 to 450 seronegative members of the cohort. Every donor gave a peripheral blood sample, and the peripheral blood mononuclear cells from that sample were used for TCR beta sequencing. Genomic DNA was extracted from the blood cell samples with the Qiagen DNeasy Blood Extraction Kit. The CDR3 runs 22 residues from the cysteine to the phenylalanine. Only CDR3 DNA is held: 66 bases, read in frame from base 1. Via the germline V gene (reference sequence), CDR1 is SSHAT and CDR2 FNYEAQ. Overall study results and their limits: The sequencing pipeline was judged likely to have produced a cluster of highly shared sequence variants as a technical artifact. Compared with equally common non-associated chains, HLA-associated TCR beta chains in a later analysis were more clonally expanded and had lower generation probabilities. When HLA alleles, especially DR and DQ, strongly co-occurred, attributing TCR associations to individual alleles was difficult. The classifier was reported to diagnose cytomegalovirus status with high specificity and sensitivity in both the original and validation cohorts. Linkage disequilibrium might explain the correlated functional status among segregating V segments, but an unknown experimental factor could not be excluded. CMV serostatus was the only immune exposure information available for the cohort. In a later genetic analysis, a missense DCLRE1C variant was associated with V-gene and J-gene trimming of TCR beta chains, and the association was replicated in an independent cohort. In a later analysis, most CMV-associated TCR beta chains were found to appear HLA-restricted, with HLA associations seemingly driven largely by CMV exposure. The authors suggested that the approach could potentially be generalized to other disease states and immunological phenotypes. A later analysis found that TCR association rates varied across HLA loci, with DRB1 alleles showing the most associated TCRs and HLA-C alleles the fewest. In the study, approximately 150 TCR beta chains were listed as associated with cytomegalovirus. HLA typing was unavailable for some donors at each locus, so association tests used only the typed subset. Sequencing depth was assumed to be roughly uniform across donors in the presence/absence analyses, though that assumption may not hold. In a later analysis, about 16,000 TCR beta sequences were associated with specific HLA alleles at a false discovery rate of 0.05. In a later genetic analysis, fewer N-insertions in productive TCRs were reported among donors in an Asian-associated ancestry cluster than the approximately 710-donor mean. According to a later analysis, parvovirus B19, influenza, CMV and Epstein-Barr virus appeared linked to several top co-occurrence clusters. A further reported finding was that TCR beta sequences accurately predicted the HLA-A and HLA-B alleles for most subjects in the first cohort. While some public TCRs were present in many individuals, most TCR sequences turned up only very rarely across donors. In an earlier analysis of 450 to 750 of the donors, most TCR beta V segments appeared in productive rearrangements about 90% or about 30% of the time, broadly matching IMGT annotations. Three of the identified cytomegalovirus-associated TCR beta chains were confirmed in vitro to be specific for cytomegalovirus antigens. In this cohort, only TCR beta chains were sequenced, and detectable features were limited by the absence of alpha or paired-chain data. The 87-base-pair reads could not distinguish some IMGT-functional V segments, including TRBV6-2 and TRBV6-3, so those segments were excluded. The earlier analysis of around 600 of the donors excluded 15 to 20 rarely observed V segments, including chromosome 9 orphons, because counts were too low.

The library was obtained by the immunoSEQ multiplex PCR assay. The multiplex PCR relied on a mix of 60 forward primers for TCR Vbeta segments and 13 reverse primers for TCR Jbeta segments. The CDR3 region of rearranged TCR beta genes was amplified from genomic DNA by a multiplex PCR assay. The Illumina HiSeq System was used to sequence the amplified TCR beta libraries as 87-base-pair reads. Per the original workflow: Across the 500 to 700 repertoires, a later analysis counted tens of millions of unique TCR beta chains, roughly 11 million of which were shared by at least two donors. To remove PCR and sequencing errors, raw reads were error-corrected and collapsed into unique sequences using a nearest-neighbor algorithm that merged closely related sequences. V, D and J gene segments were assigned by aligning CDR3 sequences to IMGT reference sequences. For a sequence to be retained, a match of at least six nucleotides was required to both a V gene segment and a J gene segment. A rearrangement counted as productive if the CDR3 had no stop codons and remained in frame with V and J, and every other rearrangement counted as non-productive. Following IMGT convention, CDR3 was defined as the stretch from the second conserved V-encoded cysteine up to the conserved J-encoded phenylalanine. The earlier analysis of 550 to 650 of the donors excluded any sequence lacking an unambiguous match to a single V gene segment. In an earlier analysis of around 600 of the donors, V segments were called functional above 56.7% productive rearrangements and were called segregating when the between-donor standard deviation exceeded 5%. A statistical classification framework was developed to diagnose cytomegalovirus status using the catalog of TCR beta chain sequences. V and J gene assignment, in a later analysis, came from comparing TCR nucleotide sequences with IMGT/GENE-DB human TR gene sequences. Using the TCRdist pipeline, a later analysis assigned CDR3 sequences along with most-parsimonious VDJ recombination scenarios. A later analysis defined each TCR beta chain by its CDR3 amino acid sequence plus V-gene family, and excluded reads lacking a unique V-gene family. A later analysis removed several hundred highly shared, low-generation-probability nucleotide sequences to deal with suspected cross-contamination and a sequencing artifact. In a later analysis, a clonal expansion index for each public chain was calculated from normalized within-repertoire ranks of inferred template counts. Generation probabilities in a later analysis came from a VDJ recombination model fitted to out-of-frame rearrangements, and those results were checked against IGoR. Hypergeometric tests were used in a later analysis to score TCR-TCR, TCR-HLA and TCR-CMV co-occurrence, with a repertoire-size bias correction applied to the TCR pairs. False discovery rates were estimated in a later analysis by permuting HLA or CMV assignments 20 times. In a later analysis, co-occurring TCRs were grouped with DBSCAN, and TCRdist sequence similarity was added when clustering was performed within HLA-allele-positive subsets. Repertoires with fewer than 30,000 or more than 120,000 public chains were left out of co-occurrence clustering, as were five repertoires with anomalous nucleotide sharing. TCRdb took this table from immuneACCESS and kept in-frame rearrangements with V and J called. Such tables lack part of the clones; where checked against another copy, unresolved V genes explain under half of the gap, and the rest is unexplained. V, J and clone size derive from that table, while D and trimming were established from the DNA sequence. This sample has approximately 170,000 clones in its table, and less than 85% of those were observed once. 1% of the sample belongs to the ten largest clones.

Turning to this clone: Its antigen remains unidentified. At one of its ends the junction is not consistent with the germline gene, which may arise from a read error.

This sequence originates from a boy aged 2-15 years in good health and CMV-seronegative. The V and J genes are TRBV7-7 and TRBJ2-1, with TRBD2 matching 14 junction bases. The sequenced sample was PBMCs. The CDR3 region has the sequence CASSLAPKTGTSGRPHYNEQFF. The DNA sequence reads TGTGCTAGCAGCTTGGCCCCAAAAACCGGGACTAGCGGGAGACCCCATTACAATGAGCAGTTCTTC.